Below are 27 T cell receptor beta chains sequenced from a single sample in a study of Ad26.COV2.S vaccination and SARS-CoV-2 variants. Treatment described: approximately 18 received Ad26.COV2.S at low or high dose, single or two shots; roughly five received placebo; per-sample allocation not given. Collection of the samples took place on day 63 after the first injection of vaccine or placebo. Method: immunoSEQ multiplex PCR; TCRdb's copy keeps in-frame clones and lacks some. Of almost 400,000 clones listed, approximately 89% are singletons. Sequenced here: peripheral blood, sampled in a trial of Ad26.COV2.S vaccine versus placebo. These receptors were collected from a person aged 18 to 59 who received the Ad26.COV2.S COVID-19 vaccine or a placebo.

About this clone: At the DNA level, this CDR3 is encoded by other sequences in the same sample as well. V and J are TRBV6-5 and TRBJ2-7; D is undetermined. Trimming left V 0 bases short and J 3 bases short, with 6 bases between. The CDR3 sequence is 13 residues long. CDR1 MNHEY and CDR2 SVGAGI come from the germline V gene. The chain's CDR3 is CASSYSGSYEQYF. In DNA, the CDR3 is TGTGCCAGCAGTTACTCGGGCAGCTACGAGCAGTACTTC.

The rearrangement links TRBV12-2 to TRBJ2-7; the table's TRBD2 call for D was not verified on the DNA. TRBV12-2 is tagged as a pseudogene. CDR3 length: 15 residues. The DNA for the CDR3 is TGTGCAAGTCGCCCGGGGACTAGCGGGACCGACGAGCAGTACTTC. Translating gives CASRPGTSGTDEQYF.

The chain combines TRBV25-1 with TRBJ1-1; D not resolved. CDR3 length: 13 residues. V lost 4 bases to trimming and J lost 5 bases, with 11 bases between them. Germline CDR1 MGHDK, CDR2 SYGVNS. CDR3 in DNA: TGTGCCAGCAGTGGGAAGGGAAAAACTGAAGCTTTCTTT. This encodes CASSGKGKTEAFF. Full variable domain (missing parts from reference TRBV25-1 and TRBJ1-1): EADIYQTPRYLVIGTGKKITLECSQTMGHDKMYWYQQDPGMELHLIHYSYGVNSTEKGDLSSESTVSRIRTEHFPLTLESARPSHTSQYLCASSGKGKTEAFFGQGTRLTVV.

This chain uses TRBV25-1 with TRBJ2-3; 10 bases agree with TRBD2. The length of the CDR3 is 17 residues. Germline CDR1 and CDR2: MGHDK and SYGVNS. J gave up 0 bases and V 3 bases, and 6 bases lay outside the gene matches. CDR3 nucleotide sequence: TGTGCCAGCAGTGACGCTAGCGGGAGAAGGAGCACAGATACGCAGTATTTT. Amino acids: CASSDASGRRSTDTQYF.

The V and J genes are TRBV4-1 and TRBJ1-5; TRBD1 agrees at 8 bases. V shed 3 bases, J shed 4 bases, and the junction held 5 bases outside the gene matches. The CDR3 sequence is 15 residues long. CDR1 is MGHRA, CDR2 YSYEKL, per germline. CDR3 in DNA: TGCGCCAGCAGCCAGGCAGGGGGCCAAAATCAGCCCCAGCATTTT. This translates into CASSQAGGQNQPQHF.

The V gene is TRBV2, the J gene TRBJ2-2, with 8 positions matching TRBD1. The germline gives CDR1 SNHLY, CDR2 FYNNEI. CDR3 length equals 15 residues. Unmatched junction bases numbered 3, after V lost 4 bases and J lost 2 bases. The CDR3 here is CASSGQGFNTGELFF. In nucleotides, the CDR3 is TGTGCCAGCAGTGGACAGGGGTTCAACACCGGGGAGCTGTTTTTT.

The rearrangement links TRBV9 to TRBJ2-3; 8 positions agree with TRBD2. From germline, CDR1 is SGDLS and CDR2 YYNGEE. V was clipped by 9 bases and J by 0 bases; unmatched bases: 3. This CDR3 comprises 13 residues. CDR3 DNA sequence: TGTGCCACAAGCGGGAGCAGCACAGATACGCAGTATTTT. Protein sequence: CATSGSSTDTQYF.

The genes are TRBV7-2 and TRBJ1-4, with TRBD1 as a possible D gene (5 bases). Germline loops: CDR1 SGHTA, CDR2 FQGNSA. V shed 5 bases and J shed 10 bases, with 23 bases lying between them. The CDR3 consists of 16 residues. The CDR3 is CASSNPVWGRSGKLFF. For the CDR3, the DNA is TGTGCCAGCAGCAACCCAGTTTGGGGACGTAGTGGAAAACTGTTTTTT.

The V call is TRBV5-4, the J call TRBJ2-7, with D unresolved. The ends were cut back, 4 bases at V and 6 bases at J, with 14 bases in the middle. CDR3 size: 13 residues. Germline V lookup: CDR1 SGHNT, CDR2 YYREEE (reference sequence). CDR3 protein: CASSPVGTSEQYF. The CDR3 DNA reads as TGTGCCAGCAGCCCGGTGGGCACCAGCGAGCAGTACTTC.

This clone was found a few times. The CDR3 reads CASRGAGGPEQYF. As DNA, the CDR3 is TGTGCCAGCCGAGGAGCGGGAGGACCCGAGCAGTACTTC. The chain carries TRBV28 and TRBJ2-7; TRBD2 matches at 9 bases. V shed 8 bases and J 6 bases; nucleotides not matched to a gene: 8. The CDR3 spans 13 residues. Germline CDR1 MDHEN, CDR2 SYDVKM. Full variable domain (missing parts from reference TRBV28 and TRBJ2-7): DVKVTQSSRYLVKRTGEKVFLECVQDMDHENMFWYRQDPGLGLRLIYFSYDVKMKEKGDIPEGYSVSREKKERFSLILESASTNQTSMYLCASRGAGGPEQYFGPGTRLTVT.

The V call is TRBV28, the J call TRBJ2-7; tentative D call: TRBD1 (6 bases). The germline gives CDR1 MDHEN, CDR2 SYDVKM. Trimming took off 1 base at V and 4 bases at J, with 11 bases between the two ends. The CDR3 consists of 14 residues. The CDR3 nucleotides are TGTGCCAGCAGTTTATTGGGGGCGATATACGAGCAGTACTTC. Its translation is CASSLLGAIYEQYF.

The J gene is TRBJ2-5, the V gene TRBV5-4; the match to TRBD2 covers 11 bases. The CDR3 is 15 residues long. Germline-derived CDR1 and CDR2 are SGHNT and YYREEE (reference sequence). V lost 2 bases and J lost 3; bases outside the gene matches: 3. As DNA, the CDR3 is TGTGCCAGCAGCTTAAAACTAGCGGGAGAAGAGACCCAGTACTTC. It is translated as CASSLKLAGEETQYF. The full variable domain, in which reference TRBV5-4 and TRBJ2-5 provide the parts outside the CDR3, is ETGVTQSPTHLIKTRGQQVTLRCSSQSGHNTVSWYQQALGQGPQFIFQYYREEENGRGNFPPRFSGLQFPNYSSELNVNALELDDSALYLCASSLKLAGEETQYFGPGTRLLVL.

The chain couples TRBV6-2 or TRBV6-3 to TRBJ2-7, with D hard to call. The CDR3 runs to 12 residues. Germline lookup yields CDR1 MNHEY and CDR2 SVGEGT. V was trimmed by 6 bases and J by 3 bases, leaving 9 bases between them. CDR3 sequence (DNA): TGTGCCAGCAGCCAGCACCTCTACGAGCAGTACTTC. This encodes CASSQHLYEQYF.

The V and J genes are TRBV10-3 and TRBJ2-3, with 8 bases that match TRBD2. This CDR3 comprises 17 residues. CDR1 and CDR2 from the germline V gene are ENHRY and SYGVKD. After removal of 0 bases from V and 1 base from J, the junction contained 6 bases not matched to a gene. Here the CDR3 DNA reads TGTGCCATCAGTGAGTCCGCACTAGCGGAGGGCACAGATACGCAGTATTTT. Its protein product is CAISESALAEGTDTQYF.

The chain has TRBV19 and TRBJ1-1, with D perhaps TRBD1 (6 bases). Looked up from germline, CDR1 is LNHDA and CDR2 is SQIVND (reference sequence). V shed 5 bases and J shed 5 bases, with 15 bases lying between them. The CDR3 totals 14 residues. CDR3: CASSPVGRGTEAFF. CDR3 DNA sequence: TGTGCCAGTAGTCCCGTCGGCAGGGGAACTGAAGCTTTCTTT.

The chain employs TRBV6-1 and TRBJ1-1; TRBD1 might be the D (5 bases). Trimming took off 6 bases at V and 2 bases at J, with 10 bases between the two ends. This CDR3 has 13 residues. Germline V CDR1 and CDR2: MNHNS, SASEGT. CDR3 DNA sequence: TGTGCCAGCAGCCAGGGTGGCAACACTGAAGCTTTCTTT. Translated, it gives CASSQGGNTEAFF.

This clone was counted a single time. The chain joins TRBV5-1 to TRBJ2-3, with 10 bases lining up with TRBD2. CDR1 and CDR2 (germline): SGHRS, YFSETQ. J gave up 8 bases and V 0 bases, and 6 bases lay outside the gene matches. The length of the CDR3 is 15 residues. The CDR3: CASSLGASGSGTQYF. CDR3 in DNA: TGCGCCAGCAGCTTGGGGGCTAGCGGGAGTGGTACGCAGTATTTT.

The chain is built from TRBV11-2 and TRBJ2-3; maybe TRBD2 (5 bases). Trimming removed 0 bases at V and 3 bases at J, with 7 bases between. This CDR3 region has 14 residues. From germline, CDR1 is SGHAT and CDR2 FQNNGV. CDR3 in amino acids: CASSLDGVTDTQYF. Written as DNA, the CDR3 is TGTGCCAGCAGCTTAGACGGGGTGACAGATACGCAGTATTTT.

The chain's CDR3 is CASSQQLGPGSEAFF. Written as DNA, the CDR3 is TGTGCCAGCAGCCAACAGTTGGGGCCGGGTTCTGAAGCTTTCTTT. This chain connects TRBV14 to TRBJ1-1; TRBD1 might be the D (5 bases). This CDR3 comprises 15 residues. The germline V gene encodes CDR1 SGHDN and CDR2 FVKESK. V was shortened by 2 bases and J by 6 bases, with 16 bases between the two germline ends.

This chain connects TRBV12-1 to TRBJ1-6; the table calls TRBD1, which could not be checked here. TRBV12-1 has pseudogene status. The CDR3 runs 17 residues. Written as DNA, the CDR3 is TGTGCCAGCAGCTTTATACCGGCGGGACAGGGTAATTCACCCCTCCACTTT. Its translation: CASSFIPAGQGNSPLHF.

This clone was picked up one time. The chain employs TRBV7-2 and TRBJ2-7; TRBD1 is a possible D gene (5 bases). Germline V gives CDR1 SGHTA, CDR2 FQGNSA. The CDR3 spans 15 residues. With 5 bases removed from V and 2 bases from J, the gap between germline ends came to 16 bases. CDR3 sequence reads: CASSAIGQAAYEQYF. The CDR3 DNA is TGTGCCAGCAGCGCAATAGGACAAGCAGCCTACGAGCAGTACTTC.

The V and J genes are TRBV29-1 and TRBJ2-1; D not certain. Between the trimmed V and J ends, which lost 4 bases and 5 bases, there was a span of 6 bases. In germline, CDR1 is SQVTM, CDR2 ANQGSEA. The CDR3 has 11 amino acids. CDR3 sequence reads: CSVGRNNEQFF. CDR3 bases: TGCAGCGTTGGTAGAAACAATGAGCAGTTCTTC.

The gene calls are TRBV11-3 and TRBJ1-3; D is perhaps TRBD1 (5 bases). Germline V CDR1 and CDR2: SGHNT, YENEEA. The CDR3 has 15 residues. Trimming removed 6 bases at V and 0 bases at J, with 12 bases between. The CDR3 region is CASRPRGDSGNTIYF. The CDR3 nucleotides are TGTGCCAGCAGACCCCGGGGGGACTCTGGAAACACCATATATTTT.

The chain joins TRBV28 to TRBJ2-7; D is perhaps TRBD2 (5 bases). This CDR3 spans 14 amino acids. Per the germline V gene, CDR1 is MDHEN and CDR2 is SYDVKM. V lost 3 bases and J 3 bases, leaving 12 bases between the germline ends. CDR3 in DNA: TGTGCCAGCAGTTTTTGGCTAGCAGACTACGAGCAGTACTTC. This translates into CASSFWLADYEQYF.

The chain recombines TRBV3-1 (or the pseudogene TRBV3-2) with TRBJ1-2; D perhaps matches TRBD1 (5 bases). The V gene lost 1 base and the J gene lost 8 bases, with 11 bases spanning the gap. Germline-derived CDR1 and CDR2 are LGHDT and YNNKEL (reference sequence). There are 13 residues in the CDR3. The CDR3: CASSQVGGTGYTF. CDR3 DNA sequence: TGTGCCAGCAGCCAAGTGGGGGGTACCGGCTACACCTTC.

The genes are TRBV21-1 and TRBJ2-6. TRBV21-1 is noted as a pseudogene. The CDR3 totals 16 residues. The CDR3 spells CASSKEKGFGANVLTF. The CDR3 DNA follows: TGTGCCAGCAGCAAAGAAAAGGGTTTCGGGGCCAACGTCCTGACTTTC.

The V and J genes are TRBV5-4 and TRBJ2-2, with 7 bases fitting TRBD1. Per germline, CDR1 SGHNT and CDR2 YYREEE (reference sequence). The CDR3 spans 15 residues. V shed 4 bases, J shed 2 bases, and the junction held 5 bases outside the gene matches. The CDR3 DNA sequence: TGTGCCAGCAGCCCCGGGACAGTTAACACCGGGGAGCTGTTTTTT. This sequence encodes CASSPGTVNTGELFF.